The next 21 T cell receptor beta chains were all read from a single sample in a study of PD-1 blockade in classical Hodgkin lymphoma. The data were produced by immunoSEQ multiplex PCR, yet TCRdb's version contains in-frame clones alone and is incomplete. The table shows 35,000 to 50,000 clones, with about 70% occurring only once. As to time point: cycle 4 day 1 (C4D1), after about 6 weeks of nivolumab. All trial patients relapsed after autologous stem cell transplantation. Sequencing used peripheral blood mononuclear cells (PBMCs), obtained before the fourth cycle of nivolumab. Every receptor here comes from a human donor with classical Hodgkin lymphoma.

The chain carries TRBV28 and TRBJ1-1, with D perhaps matching TRBD1 (6 bases). V lost 2 bases and J lost 4, with 11 bases in between. The germline V gene has CDR1 MDHEN and CDR2 SYDVKM. This CDR3 is 14 amino acids long. CDR3: CASSLLDRRTEAFF. The CDR3 DNA sequence: TGTGCCAGCAGTTTACTCGACAGGCGCACTGAAGCTTTCTTT.

The chain recombines TRBV29-1 with TRBJ2-7; 8 nucleotides agree with TRBD2. Germline V gene lookup returns CDR1 SQVTM and CDR2 ANQGSEA. The junction had 5 bases not matched to a gene; V was cut back by 5 bases and J by 2 bases. The CDR3 contains 13 residues. CDR3 residues: CSVRAGATYEQYF. The CDR3 region has the DNA TGCAGCGTTAGAGCGGGAGCAACCTACGAGCAGTACTTC.

This clone has just a few counts. The chain carries TRBV5-1 and TRBJ1-1; D unclear. Germline lookup yields CDR1 SGHRS and CDR2 YFSETQ. Trimming pared 4 bases from V and 10 bases from J, leaving 17 bases between. The CDR3 contains 13 residues. The CDR3 DNA reads as TGCGCCAGCAGCCTTAACGTTGGTACAAGAGCTTTCTTT. It encodes CASSLNVGTRAFF.

V gene TRBV28 combines with J gene TRBJ2-2; no clear D gene. Germline values: CDR1 MDHEN, CDR2 SYDVKM. The CDR3 has 15 residues. Trimming stripped 5 bases from V and 4 bases from J, with 14 bases between. CDR3 loop: CASSPSVEPTGELFF. The CDR3 nucleotides are TGTGCCAGCAGTCCTAGTGTAGAACCCACCGGGGAGCTGTTTTTT.

V gene TRBV28 combines with J gene TRBJ1-1; 7 bases agree with TRBD1. Losses at the gene ends were 0 bases for V and 3 bases for J; bases not matched to a gene: 7. This CDR3 region has 16 residues. Germline assignment: CDR1 MDHEN and CDR2 SYDVKM. CDR3 coding DNA: TGTGCCAGCAGTTTATGGTCAGGGGGAGGGTACACTGAAGCTTTCTTT. As protein: CASSLWSGGGYTEAFF.

This clone was recorded a few times. This chain joins TRBV11-2 and TRBJ2-1; no reliable D call. The CDR3 contains 12 residues. V shed 5 bases and J shed 6 bases, with 8 bases lying between them. The germline gives CDR1 SGHAT, CDR2 FQNNGV. The CDR3 loop is CASSLKGNEQFF. CDR3 coding DNA: TGTGCCAGCAGCCTAAAAGGCAATGAGCAGTTCTTC.

This chain uses TRBV28 with TRBJ2-7, with 7 nucleotides matching TRBD1. V trimming: 6 bases; J trimming: 0 bases; junction bases outside the gene matches: 5. The CDR3 covers 14 residues. Germline V CDR1 and CDR2: MDHEN, SYDVKM. The CDR3 nucleotides are TGTGCCAGCAGGCCTACAGGGGCCTCCTACGAGCAGTACTTC. This gives the protein CASRPTGASYEQYF.

The V and J genes are TRBV28 and TRBJ2-3; 7 bases are a match to TRBD2. The CDR3 spans 16 residues. From germline, CDR1 is MDHEN and CDR2 SYDVKM. The trim removed 8 bases at V and 1 base at J, leaving 12 bases unmatched. The CDR3 DNA is TGTGCCAGCCTCTCCCGAGCGGGATGGGGCACAGATACGCAGTATTTT. Its protein is CASLSRAGWGTDTQYF. Combining the CDR3 with reference TRBV28 and TRBJ2-3 gives the whole variable domain DVKVTQSSRYLVKRTGEKVFLECVQDMDHENMFWYRQDPGLGLRLIYFSYDVKMKEKGDIPEGYSVSREKKERFSLILESASTNQTSMYLCASLSRAGWGTDTQYFGPGTRLTVL.

V gene TRBV28 combines with J gene TRBJ2-3, with a weak D call TRBD2 (5 bases). The CDR3 runs to 13 residues. Trimming removed 8 bases at V and 1 base at J, with 10 bases between. Germline CDR1 MDHEN, CDR2 SYDVKM. For the CDR3, the DNA is TGTGCCAGCGGCCCCGGGGGCACAGATACGCAGTATTTT. Protein product: CASGPGGTDTQYF.

This rearrangement joins TRBV14 to TRBJ2-7, with D tentatively TRBD2 (5 bases). This CDR3 spans 12 amino acids. Germline V gene data show CDR1 as SGHDN and CDR2 as FVKESK. V lost 2 bases to trimming and J lost 4 bases, with 6 bases between them. Here the CDR3 reads CASSQWTYEQYF. The CDR3 DNA follows: TGTGCCAGCAGCCAATGGACTTACGAGCAGTACTTC.

The chain couples TRBV21-1 to TRBJ2-3; the table's D call, TRBD2, has no DNA check behind it. TRBV21-1 is a pseudogene locus. CDR3 length: 17 residues. Here the CDR3 reads CASSLREGQREPDTQYF. The CDR3 DNA sequence: TGTGCCAGCAGCCTACGGGAGGGGCAGAGGGAGCCAGATACGCAGTATTTT.

The chain links TRBV7-2 to TRBJ2-2; D is perhaps TRBD1 (6 bases). V was pared by 6 bases and J by 2 bases, with 10 bases between. Germline-derived CDR1 and CDR2 are SGHTA and FQGNSA. CDR3 length: 14 amino acids. The CDR3 sequence is CASRRDTNTGELFF. The CDR3 coding sequence is TGTGCCAGCAGACGGGACACCAACACCGGGGAGCTGTTTTTT.

V usage is TRBV6-6 and J usage is TRBJ1-5; D is undetermined. Trimming pared 6 bases from V and 4 bases from J, leaving 16 bases between. CDR1 is MNHNY, CDR2 SVGAGI, per germline (reference sequence). CDR3 length: 15 residues. The DNA of the CDR3 is TGTGCCAGCAGCGACTACTCGGGATGGAATCAGCCCCAGCATTTT. Translated, it gives CASSDYSGWNQPQHF.

This clone was detected only a few times. The gene calls are TRBV30 and TRBJ2-2; D is ambiguous. CDR3 length equals 14 residues. Germline V CDR1 and CDR2: GTSNPN, SVGIG (reference sequence). The V end lost 3 bases, the J end lost 1 base, and 9 bases lay between the germline ends. Here the CDR3 reads CAWRLAGNTGELFF. The CDR3 region has the DNA TGTGCCTGGAGACTGGCAGGGAACACCGGGGAGCTGTTTTTT.

The chain is built from TRBV7-2 and TRBJ2-7; maybe TRBD2 (6 bases). CDR3 length equals 13 residues. Germline CDR1 reads SGHTA; CDR2 reads FQGNSA. V was cut by 5 bases and J by 5 bases, with 13 bases left in between. The CDR3 DNA reads as TGTGCCAGCAGCCGACTAGTAAGGGACGAGCAGTACTTC. Its protein is CASSRLVRDEQYF. The full variable domain, completed using reference TRBV7-2 and TRBJ2-7, is GAGVSQSPSNKVTEKGKDVELRCDPISGHTALYWYRQSLGQGLEFLIYFQGNSAPDKSGLPSDRFSAERTGGSVSTLTIQRTQQEDSAVYLCASSRLVRDEQYFGPGTRLTVT.

The V gene is TRBV20-1, the J gene TRBJ1-2; D remains ambiguous. With 7 bases removed from V and 4 bases from J, the gap between germline ends came to 10 bases. The CDR3 sequence is 11 residues long. Germline V CDR1 and CDR2: DFQATT, SNEGSKA (reference sequence). The CDR3 nucleotides are TGCAGTGTGGGCAGGCTCTATGGCTACACCTTC. It is translated as CSVGRLYGYTF.

A word on this clone: Other DNA sequences of this sample code for an identical CDR3. V and J are TRBV25-1 and TRBJ2-3; possible D gene TRBD2, 5 bases. The V end was cut by 4 bases, the J end by 3 bases, with 8 bases between. The CDR3 runs to 13 residues. CDR1 and CDR2 (germline): MGHDK, SYGVNS. CDR3 sequence: CASSVTGTDTQYF. The CDR3, as DNA: TGTGCCAGCAGTGTGACGGGGACAGATACGCAGTATTTT.

Remarks on this clone: This CDR3 is also generated by other DNA sequences in the sample. The gene calls are TRBV4-3 and TRBJ2-5, with 10 positions matching TRBD2. CDR3 length: 17 amino acids. Per germline, CDR1 LGHNA and CDR2 YSLEER. The V and J ends lost 1 base and 1 base, in that order; junction bases with no gene match: 6. The DNA for the CDR3 is TGCGCCAGCAGCCAAGGGCGCGGACTAGCGGTCCAAGAGACCCAGTACTTC. It specifies CASSQGRGLAVQETQYF.

J is TRBJ2-7 and V is TRBV6-6; 8 nucleotides align to TRBD1. The V and J ends lost 6 bases and 3 bases, in that order; junction bases with no gene match: 4. This CDR3 comprises 13 residues. Germline V lookup: CDR1 MNHNY, CDR2 SVGAGI (reference sequence). The CDR3 region is CASRQGADYEQYF. The CDR3 DNA reads as TGTGCCAGCAGGCAGGGGGCTGACTACGAGCAGTACTTC.

This clone showed up just a few times. The rearrangement joins TRBV7-2 to TRBJ2-7; TRBD1 matches 8 bases. There are 15 residues in the CDR3. The V segment lost 4 bases and the J segment 1 base; nucleotides outside the gene matches: 6. Looked up from germline, CDR1 is SGHTA and CDR2 is FQGNSA. In DNA form, the CDR3 reads TGTGCCAGCAGCTCCCCGGACAGGGCTTCCTACGAGCAGTACTTC. Amino acid sequence: CASSSPDRASYEQYF.

The gene calls are TRBV5-5 and TRBJ1-1; unclear D gene. There are 13 residues in the CDR3. Germline V lookup: CDR1 SGHKS, CDR2 YYEKEE (reference sequence). Between the trimmed V and J ends, which lost 0 bases and 0 bases, there was a span of 3 bases. This chain's CDR3 is CASSLDVNTEAFF. The DNA of the CDR3 is TGTGCCAGCAGCTTGGACGTGAACACTGAAGCTTTCTTT.